Each of the 10 T cell receptor beta chains below was sequenced from the same sample in a study of Graves' ophthalmopathy and Graves' hyperthyroidism. The sequenced template was RNA, covering the TCR beta CDR3 region. RT-PCR was first run with HTBI primers, then multiplex PCR in a second round. TCRdb re-called the multiplex PCR reads through MiXCR, storing one row per CDR3 protein. The data contain some 200,000 distinct CDR3 sequences, roughly 27% of them singletons. The sequencing input was peripheral blood. Every receptor here comes from a man in his fifties with Graves' ophthalmopathy.

This clonotype appeared many times. The genes are TRBV12-3 or TRBV12-4 and TRBJ1-5; D might be TRBD1 (6 bases). V lost 3 bases and J lost 2, with 14 bases in between. This CDR3 has 16 residues. The CDR3 nucleotides read TGTGCCAGCAGTTTTGGGGGGCTCGTTGGCAATCAGCCCCAGCATTTT. Translating it yields CASSFGGLVGNQPQHF.

The chain carries TRBV11-2 and TRBJ2-7; D is uncertain. This CDR3 spans 15 amino acids. Germline loops: CDR1 SGHAT, CDR2 FQNNGV. The V end lost 2 bases, the J end lost 1 base, and 12 bases lay between the germline ends. The CDR3: CASSLTQFSSYEQYF. The DNA of the CDR3 is TGTGCCAGCAGCTTAACACAGTTTTCTTCCTACGAGCAGTACTTC.

The chain combines TRBV6-2 or TRBV6-3 with TRBJ2-7, with D perhaps matching TRBD1 or TRBD2 (5 bases each). The length of the CDR3 is 14 residues. V lost 8 bases, J lost 3 bases, and 17 bases lay in between. Germline V CDR1 and CDR2: MNHEY, SVGEGT. CDR3 sequence: CASGLVGTGYEQYF. CDR3 nucleotide sequence: TGTGCCAGCGGCCTCGTCGGGACGGGCTACGAGCAGTACTTC.

This clonotype was seen many times. V usage is TRBV20-1 and J usage is TRBJ2-7; no firm D call. CDR1 is DFQATT and CDR2 is SNEGSKA in the germline V gene (reference sequence). V shed 0 bases and J shed 2 bases, with 8 bases lying between them. The CDR3 loop spans 13 amino acids. CDR3 protein: CSARDPEAYEQYF. The CDR3 DNA follows: TGCAGTGCTAGAGATCCCGAAGCCTACGAGCAGTACTTC.

The chain joins TRBV6-5 to TRBJ1-2; D perhaps matches TRBD1 (5 bases). Between the trimmed V and J ends, which lost 5 bases and 4 bases, there was a span of 11 bases. Germline V CDR1 and CDR2: MNHEY, SVGAGI. The CDR3 consists of 13 residues. CDR3 sequence reads: CASSIQVSYGYTF. Here the CDR3 DNA reads TGTGCCAGCAGTATACAGGTTTCCTATGGCTACACCTTC.

The rearrangement links TRBV6-1 to TRBJ2-7; D gene unclear. V shed 7 bases and J shed 2 bases, with 12 bases lying between them. CDR3 size: 13 residues. Germline V gives CDR1 MNHNS, CDR2 SASEGT. CDR3 nucleotides: TGTGCCAGCATCACCGGGCTTCCCTACGAGCAGTACTTC. Its protein product is CASITGLPYEQYF.

This clonotype was observed at least ten times. The chain carries TRBV11-2 and TRBJ2-5, with a possible D match to TRBD1 (6 bases). This CDR3 is 14 amino acids long. Germline assignment: CDR1 SGHAT and CDR2 FQNNGV. V was pared by 7 bases and J by 3 bases, with 15 bases between. The CDR3 bases are TGTGCCAGCATGCTACCGGGACAAGAAGAGACCCAGTACTTC. It specifies CASMLPGQEETQYF.

This clonotype was counted at least ten times. This chain links TRBV4-2 with TRBJ2-4; D is possibly TRBD1 or TRBD2 (5 bases each). Germline CDR1 reads LGHNA; CDR2 reads YNFKEQ. V was pared by 0 bases and J by 9 bases, with 21 bases between. The CDR3 extends over 17 amino acids. DNA of the CDR3: TGTGCCAGCAGCCAAGAGGCTCCGGGACGGCTGAAGAGCATTCAGTACTTC. It encodes CASSQEAPGRLKSIQYF.

The V gene is TRBV29-1, the J gene TRBJ2-7; D is unclear. The CDR3 has 11 amino acids. The germline V gene has CDR1 SQVTM and CDR2 ANQGSEA. Trimming removed 8 bases at V and 3 bases at J, with 11 bases between. For the CDR3, the DNA is TGCAGCTCTAAGACGGACTACGAGCAGTACTTC. Protein: CSSKTDYEQYF.

The chain combines TRBV30 with TRBJ2-7; 12 bases are a match to TRBD2. The ends lost 1 base at V and 0 bases at J; junction bases unmatched: 1. The germline V gene encodes CDR1 GTSNPN and CDR2 SVGIG (reference sequence). The CDR3 sequence is 15 residues long. The CDR3 bases are TGTGCCTGGAGTGAGACTAGCGGGAGCTCCTACGAGCAGTACTTC. It yields the protein CAWSETSGSSYEQYF.